This note documents a single T cell receptor (beta chain) sequence. Its antigen target is currently unknown. No base-level quality is on record; no much larger clone is a single base apart. These data originate in a study of OX40 agonist ivuxolimab in advanced cancers. Broadly, across the study: Ivuxolimab was an agonistic, fully human IgG2 monoclonal antibody directed against OX40 (CD134), a costimulatory receptor. Intravenous ivuxolimab was administered to patients every 2 weeks at six dose levels: 0.01, 0.1, 0.3, 1.5, 3 and 10 mg/kg. Prior anti-PD-1, anti-PD-L1 or anti-CTLA-4 therapy was permitted, and checkpoint inhibitors had been received by about 36% of dose-escalation patients. Peripheral TCRbeta sequencing aimed to test whether ivuxolimab altered TCR sequence diversity and caused clonal T-cell expansion. Partial responses occurred in three dose-escalation patients: two with cutaneous melanoma and one with hepatocellular carcinoma. Of the approximately 50 dose-escalation patients, hepatocellular carcinoma was present in 19, melanoma in around 15, renal cell carcinoma in 9 and head and neck cancer in 9. In the dose-escalation cohort, 82.7% of patients were male, and the mean age was 60 years with a range of roughly 23 to 79. The paper covers the monotherapy dose-escalation part of the phase I ivuxolimab trial, which included N ≈ 50 patients.

Genomic DNA was extracted from sorted cells for sequencing of the TCRbeta CDR3 region. TCRbeta CDR3 regions were sequenced using the immunoSEQ Assay. The table was pulled from immuneACCESS by TCRdb, which kept in-frame rearrangements only. Such tables lose some clones; where checked, under half of the loss comes from unresolved V genes, and the rest has no known cause. Counted in this sample were approximately 67,000 clones; more than 75% of them appeared once. The ten largest clonotypes hold 8.2% of the sample. Patients with a history of autoimmune disease or receiving systemic immunosuppression were excluded from the trial. In every dose cohort, peripheral blood was drawn for TCR sequencing at baseline, cycle 4 day 1, and cycle 7 day 1. Samples came from an open-label, multicenter, first-in-human phase I dose-escalation trial of ivuxolimab. Adults with locally advanced or metastatic head and neck squamous cell, hepatocellular, melanoma or renal cell carcinoma were enrolled in the trial. Before TCR sequencing, CD4+ T cells and CD8+ T cells from peripheral blood were sorted into separate populations.

Paper-wide results and their limitations: In the 0.1-3.0 mg/kg groups, partial responders had among the lowest normalized peripheral clonal expansion, particularly in CD8+ T cells. The antigen specificity of the clonally expanded peripheral T cells was not determined. At doses from 0.1 to 3.0 mg/kg, clonal expansion was seen in both CD4+ and CD8+ blood T cells between baseline and week 6. Low levels of normalized T-cell clonal expansion were also seen in some patients who did not respond. On average, CD8+ T cells showed more expanded clones than CD4+ T cells after ivuxolimab.

A distance of 18 bases separates the germline ends of V and J, which lose 5 bases and 0 bases respectively. The germline V gene provides CDR1 SGHTA and CDR2 FQGTGA. The CDR3 contains 17 residues, cysteine and phenylalanine counted. The DNA shown is the 51-base CDR3, in frame from base 1. The sequences come from CD4+ or CD8+ T cells sorted from blood, collected in a trial of the OX40 agonist ivuxolimab. The rearranged chain carries TRBV7-3 and TRBJ2-3, with TRBD2 perhaps the D gene, on 7 matching bases. The receptor was derived from an adult with an advanced solid tumor such as melanoma, head and neck, liver or kidney cancer. The CDR3 is CASSPPWGGPSTDTQYF. At the DNA level, the sequence is TGTGCCAGCAGCCCTCCTTGGGGGGGCCCAAGCACAGATACGCAGTATTTT.